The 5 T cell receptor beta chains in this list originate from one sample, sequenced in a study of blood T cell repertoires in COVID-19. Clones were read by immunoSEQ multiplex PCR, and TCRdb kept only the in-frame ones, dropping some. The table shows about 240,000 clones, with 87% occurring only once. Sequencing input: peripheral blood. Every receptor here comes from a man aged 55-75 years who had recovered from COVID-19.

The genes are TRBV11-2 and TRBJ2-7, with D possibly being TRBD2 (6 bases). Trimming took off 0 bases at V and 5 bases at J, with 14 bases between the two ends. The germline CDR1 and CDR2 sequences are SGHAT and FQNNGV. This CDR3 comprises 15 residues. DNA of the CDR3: TGTGCCAGCAGCTTAGACGGGGGAGATCTAAACGAGCAGTACTTC. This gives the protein CASSLDGGDLNEQYF.

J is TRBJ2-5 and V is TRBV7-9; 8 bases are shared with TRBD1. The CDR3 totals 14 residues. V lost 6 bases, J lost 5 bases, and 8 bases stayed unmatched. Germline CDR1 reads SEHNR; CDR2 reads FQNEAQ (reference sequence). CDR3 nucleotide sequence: TGTGCCAGCAGTCCGACAGGGGTGAGGGAGACCCAGTACTTC. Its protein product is CASSPTGVRETQYF.

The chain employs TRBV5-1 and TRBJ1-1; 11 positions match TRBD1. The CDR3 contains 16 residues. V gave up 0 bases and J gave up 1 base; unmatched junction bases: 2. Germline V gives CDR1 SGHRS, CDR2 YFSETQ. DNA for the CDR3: TGCGCCAGCAGCTTGGGGACAGGGGGCGGGAACACTGAAGCTTTCTTT. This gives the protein CASSLGTGGGNTEAFF.

DNA of the CDR3: TGTGCCAGCAGTACGGAGACGACCCGAAGCACAGATACGCAGTATTTT. Protein product: CASSTETTRSTDTQYF. The gene calls are TRBV27 and TRBJ2-3; D is unclear. CDR3 size: 16 residues. The germline V gene has CDR1 MNHEY and CDR2 SMNVEV (reference sequence). Trimming left V 5 bases short and J 0 bases short, with 15 bases between.

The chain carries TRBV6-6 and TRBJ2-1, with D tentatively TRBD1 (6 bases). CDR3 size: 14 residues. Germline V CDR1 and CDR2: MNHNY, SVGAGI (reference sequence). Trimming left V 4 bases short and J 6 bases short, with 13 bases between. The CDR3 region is CASSSSQGSNEQFF. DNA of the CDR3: TGTGCCAGCAGTTCGTCACAGGGCTCCAATGAGCAGTTCTTC.